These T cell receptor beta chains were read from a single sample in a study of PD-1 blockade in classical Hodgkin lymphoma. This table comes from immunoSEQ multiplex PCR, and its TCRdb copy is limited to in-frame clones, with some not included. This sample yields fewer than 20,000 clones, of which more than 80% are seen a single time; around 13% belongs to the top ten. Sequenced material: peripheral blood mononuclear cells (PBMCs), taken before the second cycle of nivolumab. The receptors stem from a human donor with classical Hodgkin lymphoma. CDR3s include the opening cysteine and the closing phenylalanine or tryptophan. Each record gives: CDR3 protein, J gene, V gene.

cdr3_aa: CSGGEGQGKYF
j_call: TRBJ2-3
v_call: TRBV29-1

cdr3_aa: CASRDNTGELFF
j_call: TRBJ2-2
v_call: TRBV6-1

cdr3_aa: CASSLDGNQPQHF
j_call: TRBJ1-5
v_call: TRBV7-9

cdr3_aa: CATAQGQPQHF
j_call: TRBJ1-5
v_call: TRBV19

cdr3_aa: CASSLGSGGTDTQYF
j_call: TRBJ2-3
v_call: TRBV7-9

cdr3_aa: CASSDWDSNYGYTF
j_call: TRBJ1-2
v_call: TRBV2

cdr3_aa: CASSLMGSTEAFF
j_call: TRBJ1-1
v_call: TRBV7-9

cdr3_aa: CASKVAGGPGTQETQYF
j_call: TRBJ2-5
v_call: TRBV28

cdr3_aa: CASSTRTGPYEQYF
j_call: TRBJ2-7
v_call: TRBV7-9

cdr3_aa: CASRPAGGTYYGYTF
j_call: TRBJ1-2
v_call: TRBV27

cdr3_aa: CASSSTASGGAGELFF
j_call: TRBJ2-2
v_call: TRBV5-5

cdr3_aa: CATRGRVMAKNIQYF
j_call: TRBJ2-4
v_call: TRBV6-1

cdr3_aa: CASSPATSGDTDTQYF
j_call: TRBJ2-3
v_call: TRBV5-1

cdr3_aa: CASSLHQGEGNTIYF
j_call: TRBJ1-3
v_call: TRBV7-9

cdr3_aa: CASSPPAGGEETQYF
j_call: TRBJ2-5
v_call: TRBV6-5

cdr3_aa: CASSVGRYEQYF
j_call: TRBJ2-7
v_call: TRBV25-1

cdr3_aa: CASSLDSTARETQYF
j_call: TRBJ2-5
v_call: TRBV7-3

cdr3_aa: CASSQDLGFSSYNEQFF
j_call: TRBJ2-1
v_call: TRBV5-4

cdr3_aa: CASRRIAGGSNEQFF
j_call: TRBJ2-1
v_call: TRBV19

cdr3_aa: CASSLTGGFQETQYF
j_call: TRBJ2-5
v_call: TRBV7-3

cdr3_aa: CASSSEVSTDTQYF
j_call: TRBJ2-3
v_call: TRBV9

cdr3_aa: CASSSGTGTTDTQYF
j_call: TRBJ2-3
v_call: TRBV5-1

cdr3_aa: CARSGRGHYITEAFF
j_call: TRBJ1-1
v_call: TRBV19

cdr3_aa: CASSPGTGHTDTQYF
j_call: TRBJ2-3
v_call: TRBV7-3

cdr3_aa: CASSLRSTNEKLFF
j_call: TRBJ1-4
v_call: TRBV7-9

cdr3_aa: CASSGAGSSFSYEQYF
j_call: TRBJ2-7
v_call: TRBV6-1

cdr3_aa: CASSFNGQNTEAFF
j_call: TRBJ1-1
v_call: TRBV5-1

cdr3_aa: CASSLATGSQPQHF
j_call: TRBJ1-5
v_call: TRBV5-1

cdr3_aa: CASGQTGALGSPLHF
j_call: TRBJ1-6
v_call: TRBV6-5

cdr3_aa: CASSLGGIDGVREQYF
j_call: TRBJ2-7
v_call: TRBV7-9

cdr3_aa: CASSLTPTSQSRANVLTF
j_call: TRBJ2-6
v_call: TRBV10-2

cdr3_aa: CASSKGEGAGNIQYF
j_call: TRBJ2-4
v_call: TRBV4-1

cdr3_aa: CASSLGQGAAYEQYF
j_call: TRBJ2-7
v_call: TRBV7-9

cdr3_aa: CASSLEWGANVLTF
j_call: TRBJ2-6
v_call: TRBV5-1

cdr3_aa: CSVATGGKKLFF
j_call: TRBJ1-4
v_call: TRBV29-1

cdr3_aa: CASSLGGGGTDTQYF
j_call: TRBJ2-3
v_call: TRBV5-1

cdr3_aa: CASSSGTGITYEQYF
j_call: TRBJ2-7
v_call: TRBV5-1

cdr3_aa: CASSQDHPATNEKLFF
j_call: TRBJ1-4
v_call: TRBV4-3

cdr3_aa: CASSPSGGLNTEAFF
j_call: TRBJ1-1
v_call: TRBV9

cdr3_aa: CASSASPGAEGYTF
j_call: TRBJ1-2
v_call: TRBV5-1

cdr3_aa: CASSLPGTGYYGYTF
j_call: TRBJ1-2
v_call: TRBV28

cdr3_aa: CASSPTAPSAAGNEKLFF
j_call: TRBJ1-4
v_call: TRBV7-2

cdr3_aa: CASSLALRTGRQPQHF
j_call: TRBJ1-5
v_call: TRBV7-8

cdr3_aa: CASSGNFYGYTF
j_call: TRBJ1-2
v_call: TRBV5-1

cdr3_aa: CASSPPIGTGGSSGNTIYF
j_call: TRBJ1-3
v_call: TRBV18

cdr3_aa: CASSLAGYTGELFF
j_call: TRBJ2-2
v_call: TRBV5-1

cdr3_aa: CASSFGGHGITGELFF
j_call: TRBJ2-2
v_call: TRBV7-9

cdr3_aa: CASSLEETRNTEAFF
j_call: TRBJ1-1
v_call: TRBV7-9